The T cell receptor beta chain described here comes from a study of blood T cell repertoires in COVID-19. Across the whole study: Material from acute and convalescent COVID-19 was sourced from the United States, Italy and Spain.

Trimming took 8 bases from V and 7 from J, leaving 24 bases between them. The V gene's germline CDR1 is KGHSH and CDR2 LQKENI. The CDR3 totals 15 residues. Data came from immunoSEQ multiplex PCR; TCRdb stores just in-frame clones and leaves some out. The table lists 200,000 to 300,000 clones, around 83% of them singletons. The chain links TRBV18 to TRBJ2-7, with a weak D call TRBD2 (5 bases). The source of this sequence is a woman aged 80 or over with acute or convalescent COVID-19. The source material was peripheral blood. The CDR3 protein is CASGLSRPTPGEQYF. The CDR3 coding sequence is TGTGCCAGCGGTCTTTCGAGGCCCACCCCGGGAGAGCAGTACTTC.